The 20 T cell receptor beta chains presented below share a single source sample, sequenced in a study of low-dose radiotherapy and immunotherapy resistance in tumors. Primers used for first-strand cDNA, a TRAV- and TRBV-specific set, covered both alpha and beta chains. PCR amplification of the TCRs was performed with Phusion for 20 PCR cycles, and it relied on a constant-region primer together with a V-primer adapter. TCRdb passed the reads through MiXCR, listing each CDR3 protein once. The sample lists approximately 89,000 distinct CDR3 sequences, approximately 20% occurring once. Time point meaning: before trial treatment. The sample consisted of PBMCs, taken before treatment. These receptors all stem from a male donor with prostate cancer.

This clonotype was found many times. J is TRBJ2-3 and V is TRBV4-1, with 7 bases that match TRBD1. CDR3 length: 15 residues. Germline V gene data show CDR1 as MGHRA and CDR2 as YSYEKL. Trimming cost V 5 bases and J 4 bases; bases outside gene matches: 9. The CDR3 region is CASSSRDSGADTQYF. The CDR3 nucleotides read TGCGCCAGCAGCAGCCGGGACAGCGGCGCAGATACGCAGTATTTT.

This clonotype has a count of ten or more. The rearrangement joins TRBV20-1 to TRBJ2-4, with unresolved D. Trimming removed 3 bases at V and 0 bases at J, with 6 bases between. The CDR3 consists of 13 residues. Germline V lookup: CDR1 DFQATT, CDR2 SNEGSKA (reference sequence). The CDR3: CSARSQAKNIQYF. CDR3 in DNA: TGCAGTGCTAGGTCCCAAGCCAAAAACATTCAGTACTTC.

This clonotype was observed at least ten times. V usage is TRBV7-6 and J usage is TRBJ1-5, with 10 bases aligning to TRBD1. Germline loops: CDR1 SGHVS, CDR2 FNYEAQ. CDR3 length: 14 amino acids. V lost 4 bases, J lost 6 bases, and 3 bases stayed unmatched. CDR3 coding DNA: TGTGCCAGCAGCTCCGGGACAGGGGTTCAGCCCCAGCATTTT. It translates to CASSSGTGVQPQHF.

This clonotype was observed at least ten times. This chain joins TRBV7-2 and TRBJ1-5, with a weak D call TRBD1 (5 bases). V dropped 1 base and J dropped 7 bases, with 14 bases sitting between them. CDR1 is SGHTA and CDR2 is FQGNSA in the germline V gene. This CDR3 region has 15 residues. The chain's CDR3 is CASSLVQGGKQPQHF. The CDR3 DNA reads as TGTGCCAGCAGCTTAGTGCAGGGTGGAAAGCAGCCCCAGCATTTT.

There are many counts of this clonotype. V is TRBV6-2 or TRBV6-3 and J is TRBJ1-1; D perhaps matches TRBD1 (6 bases). Germline V gene sequence: CDR1 MNHEY, CDR2 SVGEGT. There are 13 residues in the CDR3. Trimming took 5 bases from V and 3 from J, leaving 10 bases between them. CDR3 loop: CASSTQGYTEAFF. The CDR3 DNA sequence: TGTGCCAGCAGTACACAGGGTTACACTGAAGCTTTCTTT.

In its sample, this clonotype was seen many times. V and J are TRBV6-1 and TRBJ2-7; D is unclear. The CDR3 is made up of 13 amino acids. With 2 bases removed from V and 6 bases from J, the gap between germline ends came to 11 bases. Germline V gene sequence: CDR1 MNHNS, CDR2 SASEGT. The CDR3 nucleotides read TGTGCCAGCAGTGAAATCCTCTTTGGCGAGCAGTACTTC. It yields the protein CASSEILFGEQYF.

This clonotype was recorded at least ten times. This chain joins TRBV24-1 and TRBJ2-2; the match to TRBD2 covers 9 bases. Trimming took 4 bases from V and 7 from J; bases not matched to a gene: 15. The CDR3 length is 18 residues. From germline, CDR1 is KGHDR and CDR2 SFDVKD. The CDR3 loop is CATSDPGAGGFSVGELFF. CDR3 DNA: TGTGCCACCAGTGACCCGGGAGCGGGAGGCTTTTCGGTCGGGGAGCTGTTTTTT.

The table lists this clonotype with many counts. V is TRBV6-1 and J is TRBJ2-5; tentative D call: TRBD1 (6 bases). Between the trimmed V and J ends, which lost 1 base and 5 bases, there was a span of 11 bases. The CDR3 loop spans 14 amino acids. Looked up from germline, CDR1 is MNHNS and CDR2 is SASEGT. The CDR3 nucleotides read TGTGCCAGCAGTGAAGGGCCAGGACAGGAGACCCAGTACTTC. The encoded protein is CASSEGPGQETQYF.

This clonotype was observed many times. This chain joins TRBV19 and TRBJ1-5; 7 positions agree with TRBD1. V gave up 8 bases and J gave up 2 bases; unmatched junction bases: 3. Germline CDR1 LNHDA, CDR2 SQIVND (reference sequence). This CDR3 contains 13 residues. Here the CDR3 DNA reads TGTGCCAGTTCAGGGGGTGGCAATCAGCCCCAGCATTTT. Its protein is CASSGGGNQPQHF.

About this clonotype itself: Given a much more abundant clone one base away, this may be a read error. V gene TRBV6-6 combines with J gene TRBJ2-7, with TRBD1 matching 10 bases. The CDR3 has 14 residues. The trim removed 10 bases at V and 3 bases at J, leaving 9 bases unmatched. Germline CDR1 is MNHNY and CDR2 is SVGAGI (reference sequence). CDR3 amino acids: CATKRGQGIYEQYF. As DNA, the CDR3 is TGTGCCACCAAGAGGGGACAGGGGATCTACGAGCAGTACTTC.

Ten or more counts support this clonotype. The chain employs TRBV4-3 and TRBJ1-2, with D perhaps TRBD1 (5 bases). The CDR3 runs to 15 residues. With 0 bases removed from V and 4 bases from J, the gap between germline ends came to 12 bases. Germline CDR1 reads LGHNA; CDR2 reads YSLEER. CDR3 in amino acids: CASSQEYAGGYGYTF. As DNA, the CDR3 is TGCGCCAGCAGCCAAGAATATGCCGGGGGCTATGGCTACACCTTC.

This clonotype occurred many times. The V gene is TRBV30, the J gene TRBJ1-5, with no clear D. Germline CDR1 GTSNPN, CDR2 SVGIG (reference sequence). The V end lost 0 bases, the J end lost 7 bases, and 13 bases lay between the germline ends. The CDR3 length is 14 residues. CDR3 DNA: TGTGCCTGGAGTGTTAGCCAGAACTTCCAGCCCCAGCATTTT. This sequence encodes CAWSVSQNFQPQHF.

This clonotype was observed a few times. The chain is built from TRBV2 and TRBJ1-2, with 10 bases fitting TRBD1. Germline V gene sequence: CDR1 SNHLY, CDR2 FYNNEI. The junction had 9 bases not matched to a gene; V was cut back by 7 bases and J by 10 bases. This CDR3 is built from 13 residues. CDR3 DNA sequence: TGTGCCAGCACCACTGTGACAGGGGGCGACTACACCTTC. Translating it yields CASTTVTGGDYTF. The variable domain in full, completed from reference TRBV2 and TRBJ1-2, reads EPEVTQTPSHQVTQMGQEVILRCVPISNHLYFYWYRQILGQKVEFLVSFYNNEISEKSEIFDDQFSVERPDGSNFTLKIRSTKLEDSAMYFCASTTVTGGDYTFGSGTRLTVV.

This clonotype was seen ten or more times. The chain is built from TRBV6-5 and TRBJ1-6, with 7 bases that match TRBD1. V was pared by 6 bases and J by 8 bases, with 10 bases of the junction left unmatched. Per the germline V gene, CDR1 is MNHEY and CDR2 is SVGAGI. The CDR3 consists of 15 residues. Here the CDR3 DNA reads TGTGCCAGCAGCCACCGCCGGGACAGTGATTCACCCCTCCACTTT. It yields the protein CASSHRRDSDSPLHF.

This clonotype was counted at least ten times. CDR3 in amino acids: CASSLVQPTDTQYF. CDR3 DNA: TGTGCCAGCAGCTTAGTACAGCCCACAGATACGCAGTATTTT. The V gene is TRBV11-2, the J gene TRBJ2-3; D is uncertain. The CDR3 runs to 14 residues. Germline CDR1 and CDR2: SGHAT and FQNNGV. Trimming pared 1 base from V and 2 bases from J, leaving 7 bases between. The full variable domain, in which reference TRBV11-2 and TRBJ2-3 provide the parts outside the CDR3, is EAGVAQSPRYKIIEKRQSVAFWCNPISGHATLYWYQQILGQGPKLLIQFQNNGVVDDSQLPKDRFSAERLKGVDSTLKIQPAKLEDSAVYLCASSLVQPTDTQYFGPGTRLTVL.

Only one count was recorded for this clonotype. The CDR3 region is CASSQEGGGARGNSPLHF. In DNA, the CDR3 is TGCGCCAGCAGCCAAGAAGGGGGCGGTGCCCGGGGTAATTCACCCCTCCACTTT. The chain couples TRBV4-3 to TRBJ1-6; TRBD1 matches at 7 bases. Trimming removed 0 bases from V and 6 bases from J; junction bases left unmatched: 11. CDR3 length equals 18 residues. CDR1 and CDR2 (germline): LGHNA, YSLEER.

Ten or more counts support this clonotype. CDR3 region: CASSPGTGVEQYF. In DNA form, the CDR3 reads TGTGCCAGCTCACCCGGGACAGGGGTTGAGCAGTACTTC. The chain joins TRBV18 to TRBJ2-7; 10 bases fit TRBD1. The V and J ends lost 3 bases and 7 bases, in that order; junction bases with no gene match: 3. The CDR3 is made up of 13 amino acids. Germline loops: CDR1 KGHSH, CDR2 LQKENI.

A word on this clonotype: It is likely a read error: a sequence one base away is far more abundant. V gene TRBV28 combines with J gene TRBJ2-1; D is ambiguous. Trimming pared 3 bases from V and 10 bases from J, leaving 16 bases between. CDR1 and CDR2 from the germline V gene are MDHEN and SYDVKM. CDR3 length: 14 amino acids. As DNA, the CDR3 is TGTGCCAGCAGTTTCTGGCGAACCAGCTACGAGCAGTTCTTC. Translated, it gives CASSFWRTSYEQFF.

This clonotype was recorded many times. The rearrangement uses TRBV7-9 and TRBJ2-3; TRBD2 aligns across 7 bases. Germline trimming cut 1 base from V and 3 bases from J; bases unmatched to any gene: 4. This CDR3 contains 15 residues. The germline CDR1 and CDR2 sequences are SEHNR and FQNEAQ (reference sequence). CDR3: CASSLVGGSTDTQYF. The CDR3 coding sequence is TGTGCCAGCAGCTTAGTGGGCGGGAGTACAGATACGCAGTATTTT.

Worth noting for this clonotype: A far more abundant clone sits one base away, making this likely a read error. V usage is TRBV5-3 and J usage is TRBJ2-6, with 7 bases fitting TRBD2. TRBV5-3 has ORF status, its function being uncertain. The CDR3 covers 18 residues. For the CDR3, the DNA is TGTGTCAGCAGCTTAGGGCCTAGCGGAAACTCTGGGGCCAACGTCCTGACTTTC. Translating gives CVSSLGPSGNSGANVLTF.